Presented here are 8 T cell receptor beta chains from one specimen sequenced in a study of identical twins (dated by TCRdb to about 2016). The library was generated by 5' RACE. Reads for this sample came from an Illumina HiSeq 2000. TCRdb applied fastp at Q25 and MiXCR to the public reads, then kept only in-frame beta chains. A single entry per CDR3 protein holds the most common genes and DNA from its merged rows. The sample yields approximately 700,000 distinct CDR3 sequences; approximately 18% were counted once. Of the sample, over 10% is held by the ten largest clones. Separately, the same data were catalogued under a study of T cells expressing NK-cell markers.

The sequenced sample consisted of PBMCs. These receptors were obtained from a woman aged 18-30 years in good health.

This sequence joins TRBV15 and TRBJ2-7, with D perhaps TRBD1 or TRBD2 (5 bases each). The CDR3 runs 13 residues. V was pared by 7 bases and J by 2 bases, with 12 bases between. Germline V gene lookup returns CDR1 LNHNV and CDR2 YYDKDF (reference sequence). The CDR3 DNA reads as TGTGCCACCACCCGGGACCGAACCTACGAGCAGTACTTC. This translates into CATTRDRTYEQYF.

Only a few counts were recorded for this clonotype. The V call is TRBV6-5, the J call TRBJ1-5, with a possible D match to TRBD1 (6 bases). V was cut by 0 bases and J by 1 base, with 19 bases left in between. Germline V gene sequence: CDR1 MNHEY, CDR2 SVGAGI. This CDR3 comprises 19 residues. DNA for the CDR3: TGTGCCAGCAGTTACTCGATGGACTGGGGGGCCGGGAGCAATCAGCCCCAGCATTTT. This sequence encodes CASSYSMDWGAGSNQPQHF.

This CDR3 is CATRQEANYGYTF. The CDR3, as DNA: TGTGCCACCAGACAGGAAGCTAACTATGGCTACACCTTC. This sequence joins TRBV10-3 and TRBJ1-2; D perhaps matches TRBD1 (6 bases). The V gene's germline CDR1 is ENHRY and CDR2 SYGVKD. CDR3 length: 13 amino acids. The V end was cut by 10 bases, the J end by 0 bases, with 12 bases between.

This clonotype occurred a few times. The J gene is TRBJ1-5, the V gene TRBV5-6, with 9 positions matching TRBD1. The germline V gene encodes CDR1 SGHDT and CDR2 YYEEEE. V shed 1 base, J shed 3 bases, and the junction held 14 bases outside the gene matches. The CDR3 is made up of 19 amino acids. The CDR3 protein is CASSLIRDRVIEDNQPQHF. The CDR3 nucleotides are TGTGCCAGCAGCTTGATCCGGGACAGGGTAATCGAGGACAATCAGCCCCAGCATTTT.

There are a few counts of this clonotype. The J gene is TRBJ2-7, the V gene TRBV20-1; tentative D call: TRBD1 (5 bases). The V gene lost 3 bases and the J gene lost 3 bases, with 15 bases spanning the gap. The CDR3 spans 14 residues. Germline CDR1 is DFQATT and CDR2 is SNEGSKA (reference sequence). CDR3 protein: CSASGRDSYYEQYF. The CDR3 DNA reads TGCAGTGCTAGTGGCCGCGACAGCTACTACGAGCAGTACTTC.

This chain joins TRBV25-1 and TRBJ2-1; D may correspond to TRBD1 or TRBD2 (5 bases each). The CDR3 totals 14 residues. The germline CDR1 and CDR2 sequences are MGHDK and SYGVNS. V shed 6 bases and J shed 6 bases, with 15 bases lying between them. In DNA, the CDR3 is TGTGCCAGCAGACCCTTCGGGGCTAGCAATGAGCAGTTCTTC. Its protein is CASRPFGASNEQFF.

V gene TRBV6-6 combines with J gene TRBJ2-7; D is uncertain. Germline CDR1 and CDR2: MNHNY and SVGAGI (reference sequence). CDR3 size: 13 residues. V lost 2 bases to trimming and J lost 2 bases, with 7 bases between them. The chain's CDR3 is CASSYGVTYEQYF. CDR3 bases: TGTGCCAGCAGTTACGGGGTTACCTACGAGCAGTACTTC.

This clonotype occurred a few times. The rearrangement links TRBV12-3 or TRBV12-4 to TRBJ2-3; TRBD2 is a possible D gene (5 bases). The CDR3 has 12 amino acids. V was trimmed by 7 bases and J by 11 bases, leaving 16 bases between them. The CDR3 bases are TGTGCCAGCACTCTGAGGGCTGATGGGCAGTATTTT. Residues: CASTLRADGQYF.